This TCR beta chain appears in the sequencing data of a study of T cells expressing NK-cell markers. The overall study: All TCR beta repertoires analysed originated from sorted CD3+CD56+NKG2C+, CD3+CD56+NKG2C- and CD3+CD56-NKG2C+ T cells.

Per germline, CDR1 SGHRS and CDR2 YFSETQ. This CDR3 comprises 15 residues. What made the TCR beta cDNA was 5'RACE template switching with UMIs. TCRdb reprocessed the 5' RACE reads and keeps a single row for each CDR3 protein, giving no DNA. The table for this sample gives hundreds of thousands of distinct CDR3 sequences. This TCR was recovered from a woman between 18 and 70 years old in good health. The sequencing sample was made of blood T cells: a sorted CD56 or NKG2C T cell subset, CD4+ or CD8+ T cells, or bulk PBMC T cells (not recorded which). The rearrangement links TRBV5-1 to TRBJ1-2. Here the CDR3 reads CASSFGGAGDYGYTF.